Below are 29 T cell receptor beta chains sequenced from a single sample in a study of cytomegalovirus exposure and HLA in healthy donors (dated by TCRdb to the late 2010s). Receptor libraries were prepared by the immunoSEQ multiplex PCR assay. For the multiplex PCR, a mixture combining 60 forward primers for TCR Vbeta segments and 13 reverse primers for TCR Jbeta segments was used. TCRdb re-hosts the immuneACCESS table, in-frame sequences only. Its copies lack some clones; in the studies checked, an unresolved V gene accounts for under half of them, and the cause for the rest is not known. For this sample the table gives tens of thousands of clones, of which around 75% were detected only once. The top ten clones comprise about 7.4% of the sample. Material: PBMCs. The receptors derive from a woman aged 25-40 years in good health and CMV-seropositive.

The CDR3 protein is CATSRDTSGSDTQYF. CDR3 nucleotide sequence: TGTGCCACCAGCAGAGATACCAGCGGGAGTGATACGCAGTATTTT. This chain uses TRBV15 with TRBJ2-3, with TRBD2 identical over 8 bases. The ends lost 0 bases at V and 6 bases at J; junction bases unmatched: 5. Germline CDR1 reads LNHNV; CDR2 reads YYDKDF (reference sequence). This CDR3 spans 15 amino acids.

J is TRBJ1-2 and V is TRBV7-9; 7 nucleotides match TRBD1. CDR3 length: 15 residues. Germline lookup yields CDR1 SEHNR and CDR2 FQNEAQ (reference sequence). The V gene end was trimmed by 5 bases and the J gene end by 6 bases; junction bases not matched to a gene: 12. CDR3 in amino acids: CASSPSALGQDGYTF. In DNA form, the CDR3 reads TGTGCCAGCAGCCCCTCGGCCCTAGGACAGGATGGCTACACCTTC. Together with reference TRBV7-9 and TRBJ1-2, the CDR3 gives the full variable domain: DTGVSQNPRHKITKRGQNVTFRCDPISEHNRLYWYRQTLGQGPEFLTYFQNEAQLEKSRLLSDRFSAERPKGSFSTLEIQRTEQGDSAMYLCASSPSALGQDGYTFGSGTRLTVV.

This clone was found a few times. This sequence joins TRBV4-1 and TRBJ2-3; 8 nucleotides line up with TRBD2. V dropped 0 bases and J dropped 2; count of bases not matched to a gene: 7. There are 17 residues in the CDR3. Per the germline V gene, CDR1 is MGHRA and CDR2 is YSYEKL. CDR3 residues: CASSQDPGGIITDTQYF. CDR3 nucleotide sequence: TGCGCCAGCAGCCAAGATCCGGGAGGGATTATCACAGATACGCAGTATTTT.

There are a few counts of this clone. The rearrangement joins TRBV6-1 to TRBJ2-7; 11 nucleotides align to TRBD1. V was pared by 6 bases and J by 5 bases, with 6 bases of the junction left unmatched. Germline V lookup: CDR1 MNHNS, CDR2 SASEGT. CDR3 size: 14 residues. The CDR3, as DNA: TGTGCCAGCAGCGTGGACAGGGGGCGGAACGAGCAGTACTTC. Translated, it gives CASSVDRGRNEQYF.

This rearrangement joins TRBV27 to TRBJ1-1; weak D call: TRBD1 (5 bases). The CDR3 runs 17 residues. Per the germline V gene, CDR1 is MNHEY and CDR2 is SMNVEV (reference sequence). V was cut by 5 bases and J by 4 bases, with 23 bases left in between. CDR3 DNA sequence: TGTGCCAGCAGTCCTCGGGTTGGGGGAGGGGCTGGCACTGAAGCTTTCTTT. It yields the protein CASSPRVGGGAGTEAFF.

The rearrangement uses TRBV2 and TRBJ2-7; TRBD1 matches at 7 bases. Germline V gene lookup returns CDR1 SNHLY and CDR2 FYNNEI. With 7 bases clipped from V and 2 bases from J, the junction kept 8 bases outside the gene matches. The CDR3 spans 14 residues. CDR3 protein: CASTFDRVPYEQYF. The CDR3 DNA sequence: TGTGCCAGCACCTTCGACAGGGTGCCCTACGAGCAGTACTTC. Variable domain in full (rest from reference TRBV2 and TRBJ2-7): EPEVTQTPSHQVTQMGQEVILRCVPISNHLYFYWYRQILGQKVEFLVSFYNNEISEKSEIFDDQFSVERPDGSNFTLKIRSTKLEDSAMYFCASTFDRVPYEQYFGPGTRLTVT.

The chain has TRBV28 and TRBJ2-6, with D perhaps matching TRBD2 (6 bases). The CDR3 is made up of 17 amino acids. Germline V lookup: CDR1 MDHEN, CDR2 SYDVKM. V lost 7 bases and J lost 3, with 19 bases in between. The chain's CDR3 is CASTFRGGIGGANVLTF. The CDR3 coding sequence is TGTGCCAGCACCTTCCGCGGCGGGATAGGTGGGGCCAACGTCCTGACTTTC.

The chain is built from TRBV2 and TRBJ1-6, with D perhaps TRBD1 (5 bases). V dropped 0 bases and J dropped 10 bases, with 13 bases sitting between them. The CDR3 sequence is 15 residues long. CDR1 is SNHLY, CDR2 FYNNEI, per germline. The CDR3 sequence: CASSEARQGNSPLHF. The DNA of the CDR3 is TGTGCCAGCAGTGAAGCGCGGCAGGGAAACTCACCCCTCCACTTT.

The J gene is TRBJ2-1, the V gene TRBV11-2; the D gene is possibly TRBD2 (6 bases). Trimming shortened V by 0 bases and J by 15 bases, and 15 bases separated the two germline ends. CDR1 and CDR2 (germline): SGHAT, FQNNGV. The CDR3 sequence is 13 residues long. The CDR3 coding sequence is TGTGCCAGCAGCTTAGATGTCCGGGAGCCATGGTTCTTC. It specifies CASSLDVREPWFF.

This clone was found a few times. The chain couples TRBV7-9 to TRBJ1-3, with 8 bases matching TRBD1. CDR3 length: 14 residues. Germline loops: CDR1 SEHNR, CDR2 FQNEAQ (reference sequence). After removal of 4 bases from V and 7 bases from J, the junction contained 6 bases not matched to a gene. CDR3 nucleotide sequence: TGTGCCAGCAGCTCCCAGGGGGCCAGGAACACCATATATTTT. It codes for CASSSQGARNTIYF.

This chain links TRBV30 with TRBJ2-1; 10 bases agree with TRBD2. Trimming took 0 bases from V and 4 from J; bases not matched to a gene: 6. The CDR3 consists of 16 residues. Germline values: CDR1 GTSNPN, CDR2 SVGIG (reference sequence). The CDR3 protein is CAWSVSRTSGYNEQFF. The CDR3 nucleotides are TGTGCCTGGAGTGTAAGTCGGACTAGCGGATACAATGAGCAGTTCTTC.

The chain has TRBV4-2 and TRBJ1-1; D remains unclear. The V end lost 5 bases, the J end lost 6 bases, and 16 bases lay between the germline ends. The CDR3 consists of 14 residues. Looked up from germline, CDR1 is LGHNA and CDR2 is YNFKEQ. The CDR3 bases are TGTGCCAGCAGCGGGGAGGTGGGGTGGTCTGAAGCTTTCTTT. Protein sequence: CASSGEVGWSEAFF.

The chain is built from TRBV6-5 and TRBJ2-2, with a tentative D call TRBD1 (6 bases). The V end was cut by 2 bases, the J end by 7 bases, with 14 bases between. Looked up from germline, CDR1 is MNHEY and CDR2 is SVGAGI. The CDR3 has 15 amino acids. For the CDR3, the DNA is TGTGCCAGCAGTTACCGGCAGGACAGAATCGGGGAGCTGTTTTTT. Protein sequence: CASSYRQDRIGELFF.

This chain joins TRBV15 and TRBJ2-2, with TRBD2 matching 11 bases. Germline-derived CDR1 and CDR2 are LNHNV and YYDKDF (reference sequence). The junction had 9 bases not matched to a gene; V was cut back by 4 bases and J by 5 bases. The CDR3 is 17 residues long. The CDR3 spells CATSIATSGVWTGELFF. CDR3 nucleotide sequence: TGTGCCACCAGCATTGCGACTAGCGGGGTTTGGACCGGGGAGCTGTTTTTT.

This clone came up a few times. The chain combines TRBV6-6 with TRBJ1-4; perhaps TRBD1 as D (5 bases). The germline CDR1 and CDR2 sequences are MNHNY and SVGAGI (reference sequence). V was pared by 2 bases and J by 5 bases, with 9 bases between. The CDR3 extends over 14 amino acids. The CDR3 nucleotides read TGTGCCAGCAGTTACCCGGGGGGGAATGAAAAACTGTTTTTT. Translated: CASSYPGGNEKLFF.

The V gene is TRBV5-1, the J gene TRBJ2-7; the D gene is possibly TRBD1 (6 bases). Trimming shortened V by 4 bases and J by 1 base, and 12 bases separated the two germline ends. In germline, CDR1 is SGHRS, CDR2 YFSETQ. This CDR3 region has 14 residues. CDR3 residues: CASSLQGSSYEQYF. In DNA, the CDR3 is TGCGCCAGCAGCCTACAGGGCAGTTCCTACGAGCAGTACTTC. Full variable domain (outside the CDR3, taken from reference TRBV5-1 and TRBJ2-7): KAGVTQTPRYLIKTRGQQVTLSCSPISGHRSVSWYQQTPGQGLQFLFEYFSETQRNKGNFPGRFSGRQFSNSRSEMNVSTLELGDSALYLCASSLQGSSYEQYFGPGTRLTVT.

For the CDR3, the DNA is TGTGCCAGCAGTTGGGGGCTGAACACCGGGGAGCTGTTTTTT. Its protein product is CASSWGLNTGELFF. This chain connects TRBV27 to TRBJ2-2, with D possibly matching TRBD1 (6 bases). The CDR3 consists of 14 residues. Germline-derived CDR1 and CDR2 are MNHEY and SMNVEV (reference sequence). V lost 4 bases to trimming and J lost 1 base, with 7 bases between them.

The chain couples TRBV9 to TRBJ1-6, with TRBD1 as a possible D gene (6 bases). The germline gives CDR1 SGDLS, CDR2 YYNGEE. Trimming pared 4 bases from V and 6 bases from J, leaving 14 bases between. The CDR3 totals 15 residues. CDR3 amino acids: CASSPSAGANSPLHF. The DNA for the CDR3 is TGTGCCAGCAGCCCTTCAGCGGGGGCTAATTCACCCCTCCACTTT.

The V and J genes are TRBV7-8 and TRBJ2-5; the match to TRBD2 covers 7 bases. The CDR3 is made up of 12 amino acids. The germline V gene encodes CDR1 SGHVS and CDR2 FQNEAQ. The V gene end was trimmed by 1 base and the J gene end by 8 bases; junction bases not matched to a gene: 1. CDR3 coding DNA: TGTGCCAGCAGCTTAGGGGGGGGAACCCAGTACTTC. The encoded protein is CASSLGGGTQYF.

This chain uses TRBV11-2 with TRBJ1-2; D possibly corresponds to TRBD1 (5 bases). The germline V gene has CDR1 SGHAT and CDR2 FQNNGV. This CDR3 comprises 13 residues. V shed 1 base and J shed 4 bases, with 7 bases lying between them. CDR3 residues: CASSLGGSYGYTF. The CDR3 DNA follows: TGTGCCAGCAGCTTAGGGGGCTCCTATGGCTACACCTTC.

The V call is TRBV11-2, the J call TRBJ2-1; 9 nucleotides match TRBD1. The CDR3 is 14 amino acids. Germline trimming cut 5 bases from V and 6 bases from J; bases unmatched to any gene: 5. Germline V gene data show CDR1 as SGHAT and CDR2 as FQNNGV. CDR3 sequence reads: CASSPWDRANEQFF. The CDR3 region has the DNA TGTGCCAGCAGCCCCTGGGACAGGGCCAATGAGCAGTTCTTC.

This clone was seen more than once but under ten times. The V and J genes are TRBV11-2 and TRBJ2-7, with TRBD2 as a possible D gene (6 bases). With 0 bases removed from V and 0 bases from J, the gap between germline ends came to 9 bases. Germline CDR1 reads SGHAT; CDR2 reads FQNNGV. CDR3 length: 15 residues. The CDR3 here is CASSLESSGSYEQYF. As DNA, the CDR3 is TGTGCCAGCAGCTTAGAGAGTAGCGGCTCCTACGAGCAGTACTTC.

The chain combines TRBV7-6 with TRBJ2-2; TRBD1 matches 10 bases. The CDR3 contains 16 residues. The germline gives CDR1 SGHVS, CDR2 FNYEAQ. V dropped 4 bases and J dropped 4; count of bases not matched to a gene: 6. CDR3 protein: CASSYWDRGGTGELFF. The CDR3 region has the DNA TGTGCCAGCAGCTACTGGGACAGGGGAGGCACCGGGGAGCTGTTTTTT.

The chain carries TRBV4-1 and TRBJ2-1; unclear D gene. Germline values: CDR1 MGHRA, CDR2 YSYEKL. V lost 0 bases, J lost 4 bases, and 10 bases lay in between. This CDR3 is built from 15 residues. CDR3 sequence: CASSQDITVYNEQFF. Written as DNA, the CDR3 is TGCGCCAGCAGCCAAGATATAACGGTTTACAATGAGCAGTTCTTC.

This chain joins TRBV4-1 and TRBJ2-5; 16 positions match TRBD2. The CDR3 is 17 amino acids. CDR1 and CDR2 from the germline V gene are MGHRA and YSYEKL. Trimming removed 5 bases from V and 5 bases from J; junction bases left unmatched: 8. Here the CDR3 DNA reads TGCGCCAGCAGCAAGGGACTAGCGGGAGGGCCAGGTGAGACCCAGTACTTC. Protein sequence: CASSKGLAGGPGETQYF.

The chain combines TRBV13 with TRBJ2-7; 7 positions match TRBD2. The germline gives CDR1 PRHDT, CDR2 FYEKMQ (reference sequence). V shed 2 bases and J 11 bases; nucleotides not matched to a gene: 9. CDR3 length equals 13 residues. This CDR3 is CASSLRDLGGEYF. Written as DNA, the CDR3 is TGTGCCAGCAGCTTAAGGGATCTGGGAGGGGAGTACTTC.

This sequence joins TRBV11-1 and TRBJ1-1, with 8 bases lining up with TRBD1. CDR3 length: 14 amino acids. Germline values: CDR1 SGHAT, CDR2 FQDESV (reference sequence). The trim removed 6 bases at V and 4 bases at J, leaving 7 bases unmatched. In nucleotides, the CDR3 is TGTGCCAGCAGGCTGACAGGGGTGACCACTGAAGCTTTCTTT. Protein sequence: CASRLTGVTTEAFF.

This clone was observed a few times. This rearrangement joins TRBV18 to TRBJ2-3; no clear D. The CDR3 covers 12 residues. Germline values: CDR1 KGHSH, CDR2 LQKENI. V was pared by 6 bases and J by 4 bases, with 8 bases between. The CDR3 sequence is CASSTQSDTQYF. The CDR3 DNA reads TGTGCCAGCTCCACGCAGTCAGATACGCAGTATTTT.

The V and J genes are TRBV7-2 and TRBJ1-5; TRBD1 aligns across 10 bases. Germline CDR1 reads SGHTA; CDR2 reads FQGNSA. The CDR3 contains 19 residues. V gave up 2 bases and J gave up 1 base; unmatched junction bases: 11. This chain's CDR3 is CASSLTGRTGGRSNQPQHF. The CDR3 coding sequence is TGTGCCAGCAGCTTAACTGGTCGGACAGGGGGTAGGAGCAATCAGCCCCAGCATTTT.